These 17 T cell receptor beta chains share one sample of origin, sequenced in a study of blood T cells in healthy people across ages. Together with a sample-barcoded 5' primer, a J-beta primer mix was included in a second PCR lasting about 7 to 11 cycles. TCRdb used MiXCR to reprocess the 5' RACE reads, holding one entry per CDR3 protein. Among around 1,700,000 distinct CDR3 sequences listed, about 28% were seen once. Sequenced: blood. The receptor set was obtained from a woman younger than 45 in good health.

This chain connects TRBV18 to TRBJ2-5; D may be TRBD1 or TRBD2 (5 bases each). This CDR3 is built from 14 residues. V dropped 3 bases and J dropped 7 bases, with 15 bases sitting between them. The germline V gene encodes CDR1 KGHSH and CDR2 LQKENI. The CDR3, as DNA: TGTGCCAGCTCACCCGGGACGGTCTTGGGGACCCAGTACTTC. Amino acids: CASSPGTVLGTQYF. Together with reference TRBV18 and TRBJ2-5, the CDR3 gives the full variable domain: NAGVMQNPRHLVRRRGQEARLRCSPMKGHSHVYWYRQLPEEGLKFMVYLQKENIIDESGMPKERFSAEFPKEGPSILRIQQVVRGDSAAYFCASSPGTVLGTQYFGPGTRLLVL.

The chain combines TRBV6-5 with TRBJ2-7, with TRBD2 as a possible D gene (5 bases). The V and J ends lost 1 base and 6 bases respectively, with 16 bases between them. This CDR3 spans 15 amino acids. The germline CDR1 and CDR2 sequences are MNHEY and SVGAGI. In nucleotides, the CDR3 is TGTGCCAGCAGTTACTATTCAGTAGGCGCGGGCGAGCAGTACTTC. Amino acid sequence: CASSYYSVGAGEQYF.

J is TRBJ2-5 and V is TRBV20-1; no clear D. V lost 8 bases and J lost 2, with 18 bases in between. Germline V gives CDR1 DFQATT, CDR2 SNEGSKA (reference sequence). This CDR3 is 14 amino acids long. CDR3 sequence (DNA): TGCAGTCGGATGACCGCCGTCGGTCAAGAGACCCAGTACTTC. Its protein is CSRMTAVGQETQYF.

The sample holds a few counts of this clonotype. The chain links TRBV7-9 to TRBJ1-1; D possibly corresponds to TRBD1 (5 bases). In germline, CDR1 is SEHNR, CDR2 FQNEAQ (reference sequence). The V end was cut by 5 bases, the J end by 11 bases, with 12 bases between. This CDR3 contains 11 residues. The CDR3 bases are TGTGCCAGCAGCCCAGGGACGAAGGCTTTCTTT. It codes for CASSPGTKAFF.

A few counts support this clonotype. The chain recombines TRBV5-1 with TRBJ1-2, with TRBD1 identical over 7 bases. V was pared by 4 bases and J by 6 bases, with 9 bases of the junction left unmatched. Per the germline V gene, CDR1 is SGHRS and CDR2 is YFSETQ. The CDR3 runs 14 residues. The CDR3, as DNA: TGCGCCAGCAGCACCACAGGGGAGGGCGATGGCTACACCTTC. This codes for CASSTTGEGDGYTF.

The J gene is TRBJ1-4, the V gene TRBV5-1; 7 bases are shared with TRBD1. The germline V gene encodes CDR1 SGHRS and CDR2 YFSETQ. The V and J ends lost 4 bases and 6 bases, in that order; junction bases with no gene match: 9. This CDR3 is built from 15 residues. The CDR3 nucleotides are TGCGCCAGCAGCAGGGCGGGACAGACCGATGAAAAACTGTTTTTT. It is translated as CASSRAGQTDEKLFF.

This clonotype was detected a few times. The rearrangement uses TRBV28 and TRBJ2-5; 8 nucleotides agree with TRBD1. This CDR3 contains 14 residues. With V trimmed by 6 bases and J by 5 bases, 8 bases remained unmatched. Germline V gene data show CDR1 as MDHEN and CDR2 as SYDVKM. The CDR3 sequence is CASSTPTGVETQYF. The CDR3 DNA reads as TGTGCCAGCAGCACCCCGACAGGGGTTGAGACCCAGTACTTC.

This clonotype occurred a few times. The chain has TRBV3-1 and TRBJ2-1; 7 nucleotides line up with TRBD2. CDR1 is LGHDT and CDR2 is YNNKEL in the germline V gene (reference sequence). V lost 5 bases to trimming and J lost 2 bases; unmatched junction nucleotides: 6. This CDR3 spans 15 amino acids. Here the CDR3 reads CASSVAGEAYNEQFF. The CDR3 nucleotides read TGTGCCAGCAGCGTGGCGGGAGAAGCCTACAATGAGCAGTTCTTC.

This clonotype was seen more than once but under ten times. The chain recombines TRBV14 with TRBJ1-2; 8 bases match TRBD1. Germline CDR1 reads SGHDN; CDR2 reads FVKESK. CDR3 length: 15 amino acids. The V segment lost 4 bases and the J segment 7 bases; nucleotides outside the gene matches: 11. As DNA, the CDR3 is TGTGCCAGCAGCCCCACGGACAGGGAATTCCTTGGCTACACCTTC. Protein product: CASSPTDREFLGYTF. The whole variable domain, remainder taken from reference TRBV14 and TRBJ1-2, is EAGVTQFPSHSVIEKGQTVTLRCDPISGHDNLYWYRRVMGKEIKFLLHFVKESKQDESGMPNNRFLAERTGGTYSTLKVQPAELEDSGVYFCASSPTDREFLGYTFGSGTRLTVV.

A word on this clonotype: A single base separates this from a much larger clone, so it may be a read error. The V gene is TRBV28, the J gene TRBJ2-7, with a possible D match to TRBD1 (6 bases). The CDR3 totals 13 residues. V lost 5 bases to trimming and J lost 3 bases, with 11 bases between them. CDR1 is MDHEN, CDR2 SYDVKM, per germline. The CDR3 region is CASSRTVHYEQYF. The CDR3 region has the DNA TGTGCCAGCAGTAGGACAGTACACTACGAGCAGTACTTC.

This clonotype was counted a few times. The V and J genes are TRBV25-1 and TRBJ2-1; D unclear. Germline V gene sequence: CDR1 MGHDK, CDR2 SYGVNS. The CDR3 has 13 amino acids. V was trimmed by 0 bases and J by 7 bases, leaving 7 bases between them. In DNA, the CDR3 is TGTGCCAGCAGTGAATATACACGGAATGAGCAGTTCTTC. This encodes CASSEYTRNEQFF.

This clonotype was counted between two and nine times. The J gene is TRBJ2-6, the V gene TRBV10-3, with TRBD2 as a possible D gene (6 bases). Germline-derived CDR1 and CDR2 are ENHRY and SYGVKD. The CDR3 sequence is 15 residues long. Trimming took off 5 bases at V and 1 base at J, with 9 bases between the two ends. For the CDR3, the DNA is TGTGCCATCAGTAAGGAGGGTTCTGGGGCCAACGTCCTGACTTTC. Residues: CAISKEGSGANVLTF.

This clonotype was observed a handful of times. This sequence joins TRBV25-1 and TRBJ1-6; no firm D call. This CDR3 region has 16 residues. Germline CDR1 is MGHDK and CDR2 is SYGVNS. V lost 2 bases, J lost 4 bases, and 12 bases lay in between. The CDR3 spells CASSEAGSHYNSPLHF. CDR3 sequence (DNA): TGTGCCAGCAGTGAAGCCGGGAGTCATTATAATTCACCCCTCCACTTT. Full variable domain (missing parts from reference TRBV25-1 and TRBJ1-6): EADIYQTPRYLVIGTGKKITLECSQTMGHDKMYWYQQDPGMELHLIHYSYGVNSTEKGDLSSESTVSRIRTEHFPLTLESARPSHTSQYLCASSEAGSHYNSPLHFGNGTRLTVT.

Notes on this clonotype: A much bigger clone sits one base away, suggesting this may be a read error. This chain links TRBV10-3 with TRBJ1-2, with TRBD1 matching 8 bases. The length of the CDR3 is 15 residues. The junction had 7 bases not matched to a gene; V was cut back by 1 base and J by 6 bases. In germline, CDR1 is ENHRY, CDR2 SYGVKD. CDR3 region: CAISECAGQGDGYTF. Written as DNA, the CDR3 is TGTGCCATCAGTGAGTGCGCCGGACAGGGAGATGGCTACACCTTC.

In its sample, this clonotype was seen a few times. The chain has TRBV5-1 and TRBJ1-4; D may be TRBD1 (5 bases). Trimming left V 4 bases short and J 7 bases short, with 20 bases between. This CDR3 is built from 16 residues. Looked up from germline, CDR1 is SGHRS and CDR2 is YFSETQ. DNA for the CDR3: TGCGCCAGCAGCATGTCCCCAGGGAGGGAGACTGAAAAACTGTTTTTT. Its translation is CASSMSPGRETEKLFF. The whole variable domain, filled in from reference TRBV5-1 and TRBJ1-4, reads KAGVTQTPRYLIKTRGQQVTLSCSPISGHRSVSWYQQTPGQGLQFLFEYFSETQRNKGNFPGRFSGRQFSNSRSEMNVSTLELGDSALYLCASSMSPGRETEKLFFGSGTQLSVL.

This chain uses TRBV6-2 or TRBV6-3 with TRBJ1-1; 11 positions match TRBD1. V trimming: 7 bases; J trimming: 1 base; junction bases outside the gene matches: 8. CDR3 size: 16 residues. Germline loops: CDR1 MNHEY, CDR2 SVGEGT. CDR3 DNA sequence: TGTGCCAGCACCTACGGGACAGGGGGTACGAACACTGAAGCTTTCTTT. This sequence encodes CASTYGTGGTNTEAFF.

The chain carries TRBV6-5 and TRBJ2-1, with 9 positions matching TRBD2. The CDR3 sequence is 17 residues long. After removal of 0 bases from V and 3 bases from J, the junction contained 6 bases not matched to a gene. Germline assignment: CDR1 MNHEY and CDR2 SVGAGI. The CDR3 loop reads CASSYSLPSGVYNEQFF. The CDR3 DNA reads as TGTGCCAGCAGTTACTCCCTCCCTAGCGGGGTCTACAATGAGCAGTTCTTC.